Below are 9 T cell receptor beta chains sequenced from a single sample in a study of blood T cell repertoires in COVID-19. Assay used: immunoSEQ multiplex PCR; TCRdb lists only in-frame clones, some missing. Seen here are a few hundred thousand clones, roughly 84% observed once, and the top ten hold about 1.5%. The material sequenced was peripheral blood. These receptors were taken from a woman aged 40 to 55 who had recovered from COVID-19.

The V call is TRBV5-1, the J call TRBJ1-1, with D possibly TRBD1 on 6 matching bases. V lost 2 bases, J lost 1 base, and 9 bases lay in between. The CDR3 runs 14 residues. Germline assignment: CDR1 SGHRS and CDR2 YFSETQ. CDR3 protein: CASSFGTRNTEAFF. In DNA, the CDR3 is TGCGCCAGCAGCTTCGGGACAAGGAACACTGAAGCTTTCTTT.

The CDR3 reads CASSTSRDRDEQYF. CDR3 in DNA: TGTGCCAGCAGCACCTCCCGGGACAGGGACGAGCAGTACTTC. V gene TRBV14 combines with J gene TRBJ2-7; 9 nucleotides line up with TRBD1. This CDR3 region has 14 residues. V was pared by 5 bases and J by 5 bases, with 7 bases of the junction left unmatched. Germline V lookup: CDR1 SGHDN, CDR2 FVKESK.

Ten or more counts support this clone. Its ends do not fully match the called genes, so a read error is possible. The chain combines TRBV7-7 with TRBJ2-2; the match to TRBD1 covers 11 bases. The CDR3 is 19 residues long. CDR1 is SSHAT, CDR2 FNYEAQ, per germline (reference sequence). CDR3 in DNA: TGTGCTAGCAGCCGATGGAGACCGGGACAGGGGGCGAACACCGGGGAGCTGTTTTTT. It is translated as CASSRWRPGQGANTGELFF.

The CDR3 nucleotides read TGCGCCAGCAGCTTGATAGGGGGCTCTGGAAACACCATATATTTT. Translated: CASSLIGGSGNTIYF. V gene TRBV5-1 combines with J gene TRBJ1-3, with D tentatively TRBD1 (6 bases). The CDR3 consists of 15 residues. CDR1 and CDR2 (germline): SGHRS, YFSETQ. With 1 base removed from V and 0 bases from J, the gap between germline ends came to 8 bases.

The chain combines TRBV7-3 with TRBJ2-7; 9 bases are a match to TRBD2. The CDR3 contains 13 residues. Germline V CDR1 and CDR2: SGHTA, FQGTGA. V dropped 4 bases and J dropped 6; count of bases not matched to a gene: 4. The CDR3 protein is CASSWGLAGEQYF. The CDR3 DNA reads TGTGCCAGCAGCTGGGGACTAGCAGGCGAGCAGTACTTC.

The V call is TRBV11-3, the J call TRBJ2-1, with 8 positions matching TRBD1. V dropped 1 base and J dropped 8; count of bases not matched to a gene: 4. CDR3 length: 14 residues. CDR1 is SGHNT and CDR2 is YENEEA in the germline V gene. CDR3 bases: TGTGCCAGCAGCTTAGGAATCAGGGGGCATGAGCAGTTCTTC. Its translation: CASSLGIRGHEQFF.

J is TRBJ2-2 and V is TRBV3-1 (or the pseudogene TRBV3-2); D unclear. The V gene's germline CDR1 is LGHDT and CDR2 YNNKEL (reference sequence). The CDR3 covers 15 residues. Trimming stripped 1 base from V and 6 bases from J, with 12 bases between. The CDR3 sequence: CASSQALGWAGELFF. The CDR3 nucleotides read TGTGCCAGCAGCCAAGCTCTAGGCTGGGCCGGGGAGCTGTTTTTT.

CDR3 nucleotides: TGTGCCAGCAGTTTGGAGGATACGCAGTATTTT. As protein: CASSLEDTQYF. This chain links TRBV12-3 or TRBV12-4 with TRBJ2-3, with unresolved D. The V and J ends lost 3 bases and 6 bases respectively, with 4 bases between them. The CDR3 has 11 amino acids.

The chain employs TRBV5-6 and TRBJ1-5; D possibly corresponds to TRBD1 (5 bases). Per the germline V gene, CDR1 is SGHDT and CDR2 is YYEEEE. This CDR3 has 16 residues. Between the trimmed V and J ends, which lost 2 bases and 1 base, there was a span of 13 bases. The CDR3 DNA reads as TGTGCCAGCAGCTTTGGGGGGTCGGGCAGCAATCAGCCCCAGCATTTT. It is translated as CASSFGGSGSNQPQHF.